The rows below give T cell receptor beta chains drawn from one sample of a study of human T cells and chemical hapten exposure. TCRdb re-called the RACE reads through MiXCR, storing one row per CDR3 protein. The table has about 80,000 distinct CDR3 sequences, 10% to 13% seen once. Sample: whole blood, taken in connection with sensitization to the hapten diphenylcyclopropenone (DPC). The receptors here all came from a woman aged 45-65 years with alopecia areata. Some clones in this sample may be carry-over from other donors' samples. Each CDR3 is given without its conserved first and last residue.

>TRBJ2-5|TRBV6-6
ASSQGLAGVQETQY
>TRBJ2-4|TRBV4-1
ASSQEGRQAVAKNIQY
>TRBJ2-3|TRBV28
ASTPGGSNADTQY
>TRBJ2-5|TRBV12-3/TRBV12-4
ASSGGWYAETQY
>TRBJ2-1|TRBV9
ASSLGTSGSRNNEQF
>TRBJ2-3|TRBV20-1
SASSGTSGRRTDTQY
>TRBJ2-1|TRBV7-9
ASSPDGGGNNEQF
>TRBJ1-2|TRBV5-1
ASSLRAGGDYGYT
>TRBJ1-4|TRBV20-1
SAPGQGGANEKLF
>TRBJ2-1|TRBV4-3
ASSQDTGFREQF
>TRBJ2-1|TRBV29-1
SVEQLRTSGRSYNEQF
>TRBJ2-5|TRBV5-4
ASSGGGGLLETQY
>TRBJ2-2|TRBV7-2
ASSLRGPNTGELF
>TRBJ2-2|TRBV7-7
ASSEDRTAGELF
>TRBJ2-3|TRBV7-8
ASSLAGGPGPTDTQY
>TRBJ2-7|TRBV18
VSSPKGIGTSGTYEQY
>TRBJ1-4|TRBV6-5
ASSNRQATNEKLF
>TRBJ2-1|TRBV6-2/TRBV6-3
ASSYSSGRLNNEQF
>TRBJ2-5|TRBV6-2/TRBV6-3
ASSPSQLAAQY
>TRBJ1-1|TRBV5-1
ASGTGDLNTEAF
>TRBJ2-3|TRBV18
ASSPNGRAGTDTQY
>TRBJ1-1|TRBV18
ASSPNRGPNTEAF
>TRBJ2-7|TRBV20-1
SAMKREKEDEQY
>TRBJ2-5|TRBV29-1
SVDNRGREETQY
>TRBJ2-5|TRBV27
ASSPAGVQETQY
>TRBJ1-1|TRBV20-1
SASPGPNTEAF
>TRBJ2-7|TRBV20-1
SGAPGQGASYEQY
>TRBJ2-1|TRBV6-6
ASTGDRGTSGGYNEQF
>TRBJ2-7|TRBV5-1
ASSSLLYEQY
>TRBJ2-5|TRBV7-2
ASSPAQETQY
>TRBJ1-1|TRBV2
ASRMTGLNTEAF
>TRBJ2-2|TRBV11-2
ASSLGRLDTGELF
>TRBJ2-1|TRBV18
ASSQRPGVAGGLLEQF
>TRBJ2-3|TRBV12-3/TRBV12-4
ASSPRRRYTDTQY
>TRBJ2-2|TRBV6-5
ASRPAGGQPGELF
>TRBJ2-2|TRBV12-3/TRBV12-4
ASSSGGTGELF
>TRBJ1-3|TRBV7-3
ASSLGYGGGNTIY
>TRBJ2-4|TRBV7-8
ASSLAAGFTKNIQY
>TRBJ2-3|TRBV20-1
SASGEREGKSADTQY
>TRBJ2-1|TRBV29-1
SVEPQVEQF
>TRBJ1-4|TRBV16
ASSRGGQGSEKLF
>TRBJ2-1|TRBV29-1
SARQGVYNEQF
>TRBJ2-1|TRBV20-1
SAPGLARNEQF
>TRBJ2-7|TRBV28
ASSSPREQY
>TRBJ2-1|TRBV9
ASSSYDGNEQF